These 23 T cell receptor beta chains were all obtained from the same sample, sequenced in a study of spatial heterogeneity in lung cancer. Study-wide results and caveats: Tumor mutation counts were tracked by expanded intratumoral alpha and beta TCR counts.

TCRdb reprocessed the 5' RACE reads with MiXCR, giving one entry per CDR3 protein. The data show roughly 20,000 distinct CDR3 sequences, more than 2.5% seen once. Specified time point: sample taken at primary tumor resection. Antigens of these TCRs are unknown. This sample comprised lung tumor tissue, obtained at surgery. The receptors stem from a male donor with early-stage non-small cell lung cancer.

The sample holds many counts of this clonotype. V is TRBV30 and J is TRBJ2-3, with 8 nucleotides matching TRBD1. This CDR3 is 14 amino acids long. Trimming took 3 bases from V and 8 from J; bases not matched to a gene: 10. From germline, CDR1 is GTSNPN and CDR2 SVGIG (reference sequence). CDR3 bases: TGTGCCTGGAGAGCCCAGGGTGGACAGGGTACGCAGTATTTT. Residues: CAWRAQGGQGTQYF.

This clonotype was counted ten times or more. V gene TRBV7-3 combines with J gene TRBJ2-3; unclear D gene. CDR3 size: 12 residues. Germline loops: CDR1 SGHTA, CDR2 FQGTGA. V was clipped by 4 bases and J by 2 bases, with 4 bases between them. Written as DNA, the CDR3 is TGTGCCAGCAGCTCTAACACAGATACGCAGTATTTT. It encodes CASSSNTDTQYF.

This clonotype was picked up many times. The CDR3 sequence is CASSLSLLQPQHF. DNA for the CDR3: TGTGCCAGTAGTCTCTCTCTATTACAGCCCCAGCATTTT. The V call is TRBV19, the J call TRBJ1-5; D remains unclear. CDR3 length equals 13 residues. Trimming left V 5 bases short and J 7 bases short, with 12 bases between. Germline V gives CDR1 LNHDA, CDR2 SQIVND (reference sequence).

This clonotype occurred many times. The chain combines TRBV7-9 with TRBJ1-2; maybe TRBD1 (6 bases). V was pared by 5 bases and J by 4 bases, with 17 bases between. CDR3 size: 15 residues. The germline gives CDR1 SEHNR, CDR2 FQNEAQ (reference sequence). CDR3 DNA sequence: TGTGCCAGCAGCAATATACAGACAGGCCCCTATGGCTACACCTTC. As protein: CASSNIQTGPYGYTF.

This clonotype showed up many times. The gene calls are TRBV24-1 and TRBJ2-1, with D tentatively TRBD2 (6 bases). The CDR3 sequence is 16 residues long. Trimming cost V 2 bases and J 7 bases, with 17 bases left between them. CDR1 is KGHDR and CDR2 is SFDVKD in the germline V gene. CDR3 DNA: TGTGCCACCAGTGATTCCCCCGGCCGGGAGAGAAATGAGCAGTTCTTC. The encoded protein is CATSDSPGRERNEQFF.

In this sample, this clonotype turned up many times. CDR3 sequence: CASSPDAGGLPYEQYF. The CDR3 DNA is TGTGCCAGCAGCCCCGACGCGGGCGGGCTACCCTACGAGCAGTACTTC. The V and J genes are TRBV4-2 and TRBJ2-7; TRBD2 is a possible D gene (5 bases). V lost 4 bases, J lost 2 bases, and 18 bases lay in between. The CDR3 loop spans 16 amino acids. Germline V gene lookup returns CDR1 LGHNA and CDR2 YNFKEQ.

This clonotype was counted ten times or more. In nucleotides, the CDR3 is TGTGCCAGCAGCCAAGAAGTCGGTCAGCCCCAGCATTTT. Translated, it gives CASSQEVGQPQHF. The gene calls are TRBV14 and TRBJ1-5, with D unresolved. Per the germline V gene, CDR1 is SGHDN and CDR2 is FVKESK. V lost 0 bases and J lost 6, with 6 bases in between. The CDR3 loop spans 13 amino acids. The variable domain in full, with the rest retrieved from reference TRBV14 and TRBJ1-5, is EAGVTQFPSHSVIEKGQTVTLRCDPISGHDNLYWYRRVMGKEIKFLLHFVKESKQDESGMPNNRFLAERTGGTYSTLKVQPAELEDSGVYFCASSQEVGQPQHFGDGTRLSIL.

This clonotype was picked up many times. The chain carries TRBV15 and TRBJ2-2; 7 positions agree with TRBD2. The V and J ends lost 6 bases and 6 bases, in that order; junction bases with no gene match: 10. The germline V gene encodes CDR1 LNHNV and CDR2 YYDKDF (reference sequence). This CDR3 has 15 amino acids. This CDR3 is CATRLLALAAGELFF. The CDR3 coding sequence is TGTGCCACCAGACTACTAGCGCTAGCGGCCGGGGAGCTGTTTTTT.

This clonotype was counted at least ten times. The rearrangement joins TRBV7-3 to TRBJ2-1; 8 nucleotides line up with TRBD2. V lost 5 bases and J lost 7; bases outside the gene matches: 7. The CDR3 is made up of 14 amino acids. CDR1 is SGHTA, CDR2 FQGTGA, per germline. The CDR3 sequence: CASSPGGTRNEQFF. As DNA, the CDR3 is TGTGCCAGCAGCCCAGGAGGGACTAGAAATGAGCAGTTCTTC.

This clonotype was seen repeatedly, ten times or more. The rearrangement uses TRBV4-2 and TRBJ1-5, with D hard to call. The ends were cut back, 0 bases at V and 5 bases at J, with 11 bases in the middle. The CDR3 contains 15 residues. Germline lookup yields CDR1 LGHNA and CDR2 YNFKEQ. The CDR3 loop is CASSQEDPGHQPQHF. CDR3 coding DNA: TGTGCCAGCAGCCAAGAGGACCCAGGCCATCAGCCCCAGCATTTT.

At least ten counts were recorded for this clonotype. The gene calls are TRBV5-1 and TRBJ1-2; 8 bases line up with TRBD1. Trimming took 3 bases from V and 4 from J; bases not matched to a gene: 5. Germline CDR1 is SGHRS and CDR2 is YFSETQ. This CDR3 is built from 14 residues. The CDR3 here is CASSWGQASYGYTF. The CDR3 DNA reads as TGCGCCAGCAGCTGGGGACAGGCCTCCTATGGCTACACCTTC.

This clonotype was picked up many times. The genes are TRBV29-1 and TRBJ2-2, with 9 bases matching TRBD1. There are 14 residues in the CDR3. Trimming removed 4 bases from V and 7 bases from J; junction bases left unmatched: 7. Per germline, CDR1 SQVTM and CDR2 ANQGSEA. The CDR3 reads CSVGRDRESGELFF. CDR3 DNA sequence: TGCAGCGTTGGCCGGGACAGGGAGAGCGGGGAGCTGTTTTTT.

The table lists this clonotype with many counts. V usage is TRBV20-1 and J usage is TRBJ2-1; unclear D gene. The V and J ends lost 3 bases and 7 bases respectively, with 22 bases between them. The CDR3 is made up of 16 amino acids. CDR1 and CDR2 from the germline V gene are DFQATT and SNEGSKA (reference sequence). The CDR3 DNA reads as TGCAGTGCTAGGACCGTCCTAGTAGGACCCACAAATGAGCAGTTCTTC. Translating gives CSARTVLVGPTNEQFF.

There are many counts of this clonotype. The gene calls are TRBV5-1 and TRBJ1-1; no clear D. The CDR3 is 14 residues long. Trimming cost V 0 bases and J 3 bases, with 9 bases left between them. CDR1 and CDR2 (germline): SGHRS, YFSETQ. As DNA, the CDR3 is TGCGCCAGCAGCTTGGAAAGGACCGACACTGAAGCTTTCTTT. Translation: CASSLERTDTEAFF.

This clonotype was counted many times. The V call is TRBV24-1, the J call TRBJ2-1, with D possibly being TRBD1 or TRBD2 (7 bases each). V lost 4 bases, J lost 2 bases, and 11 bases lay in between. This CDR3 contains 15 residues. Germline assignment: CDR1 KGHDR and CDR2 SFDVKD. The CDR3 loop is CATSDQGGAYNEQFF. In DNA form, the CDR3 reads TGTGCCACCAGTGACCAGGGGGGGGCCTACAATGAGCAGTTCTTC.

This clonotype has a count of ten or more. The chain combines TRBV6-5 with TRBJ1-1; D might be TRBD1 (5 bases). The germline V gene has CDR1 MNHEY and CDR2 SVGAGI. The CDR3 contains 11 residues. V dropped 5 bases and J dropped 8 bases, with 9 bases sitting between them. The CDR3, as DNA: TGTGCCAGCAGTAGAACAGGAGAAGCTTTCTTT. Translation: CASSRTGEAFF.

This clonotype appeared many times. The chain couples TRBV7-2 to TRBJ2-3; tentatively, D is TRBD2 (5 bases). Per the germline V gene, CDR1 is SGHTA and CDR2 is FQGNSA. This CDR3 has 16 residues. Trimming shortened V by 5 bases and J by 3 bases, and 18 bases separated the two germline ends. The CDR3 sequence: CASSLPTTRQTDTQYF. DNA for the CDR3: TGTGCCAGCAGCCTCCCGACTACACGGCAGACAGATACGCAGTATTTT.

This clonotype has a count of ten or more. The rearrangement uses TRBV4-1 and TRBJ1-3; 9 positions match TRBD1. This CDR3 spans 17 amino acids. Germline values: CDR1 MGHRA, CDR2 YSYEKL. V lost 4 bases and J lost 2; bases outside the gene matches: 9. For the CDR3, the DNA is TGCGCCAGCAGCCTCGAGGGGACAGGGAACGCTGGAAACACCATATATTTT. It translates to CASSLEGTGNAGNTIYF.

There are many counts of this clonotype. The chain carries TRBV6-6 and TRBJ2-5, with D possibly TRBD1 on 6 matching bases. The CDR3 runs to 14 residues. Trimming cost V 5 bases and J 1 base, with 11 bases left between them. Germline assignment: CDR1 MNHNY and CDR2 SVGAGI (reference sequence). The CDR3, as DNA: TGTGCCAGCAGTAAAAGACAGGTCCAAGAGACCCAGTACTTC. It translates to CASSKRQVQETQYF.

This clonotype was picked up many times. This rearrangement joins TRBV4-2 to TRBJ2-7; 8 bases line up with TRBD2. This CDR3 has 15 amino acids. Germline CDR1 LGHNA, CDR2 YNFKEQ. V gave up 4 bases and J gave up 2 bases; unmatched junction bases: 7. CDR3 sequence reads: CASSPHQAGAYEQYF. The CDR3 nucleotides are TGTGCCAGCAGCCCACATCAAGCGGGGGCCTACGAGCAGTACTTC.

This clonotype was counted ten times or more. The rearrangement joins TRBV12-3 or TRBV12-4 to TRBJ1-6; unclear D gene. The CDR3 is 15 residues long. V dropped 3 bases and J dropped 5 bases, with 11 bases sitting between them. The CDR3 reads CASSFVDRNNSPLHF. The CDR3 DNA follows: TGTGCCAGCAGTTTTGTTGACCGAAATAATTCACCCCTCCACTTT.

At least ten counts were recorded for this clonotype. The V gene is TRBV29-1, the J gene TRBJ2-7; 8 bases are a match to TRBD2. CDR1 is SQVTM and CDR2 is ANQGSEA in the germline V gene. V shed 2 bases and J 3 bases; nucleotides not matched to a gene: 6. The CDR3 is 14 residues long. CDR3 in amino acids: CSVELPSGFYEQYF. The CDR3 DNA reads TGCAGCGTTGAATTGCCTAGCGGGTTCTACGAGCAGTACTTC.

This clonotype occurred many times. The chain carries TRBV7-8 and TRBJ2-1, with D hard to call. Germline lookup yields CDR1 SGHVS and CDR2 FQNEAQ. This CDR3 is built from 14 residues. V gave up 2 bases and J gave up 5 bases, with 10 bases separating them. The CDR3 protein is CASSLSLMNNEQFF. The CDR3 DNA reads TGTGCCAGCAGCTTATCCCTAATGAACAATGAGCAGTTCTTC.